This record looks at one T cell receptor (beta chain) sequence and its context. The data stem from a study of blood T cell repertoires in COVID-19. On the study more broadly: The samples span acute and convalescent COVID-19 from the United States, Italy and Spain. PBMCs, B-cell-depleted T cells, or T cells were the source of the cDNA or gDNA that made up the material.

The method was immunoSEQ multiplex PCR; TCRdb's version includes in-frame clones alone and lacks a portion of them. The sample records about 410,000 clones, less than 95% being singletons. Germline V gives CDR1 SGDLS, CDR2 YYNGEE. J was trimmed by 0 bases and V by 5 bases; bases with no gene match: 7. CDR3 length: 15 residues. Participants came from roughly 24 US areas, aged roughly 18 to 95 years. This receptor was taken from a man younger than 35 who had recovered from COVID-19. What was sequenced was PBMCs or T cells enriched from blood (not recorded which). V is TRBV9 and J is TRBJ1-1; TRBD1 matches 7 bases. CDR3 coding DNA: TGTGCCAGCAGAGGAACAGGGGATTTGAACACTGAAGCTTTCTTT. This sequence encodes CASRGTGDLNTEAFF.